Each of the 31 T cell receptor beta chains below was sequenced from the same sample in a study of human T cells and chemical hapten exposure. As for time point: patch test 2, 6 weeks after DPC sensitization. Documented treatment: therapeutic diphenylcyclopropenone sensitization with weekly scalp DPC. One entry per CDR3 protein results from TCRdb running MiXCR on the RACE reads. This sample yields approximately 90,000 distinct CDR3 sequences, of which roughly 11% are seen a single time; roughly 2% belongs to the top ten. Sequencing was performed on whole blood, taken in connection with sensitization to the hapten diphenylcyclopropenone (DPC). The source of these receptors is a man aged 40-49 years with alopecia areata. Some clones in this sample may be carry-over from other donors' samples.

The genes are TRBV21-1 and TRBJ1-1; the D call of TRBD1 is as the table states it, not checked on the DNA. TRBV21-1 is labeled a pseudogene. The length of the CDR3 is 14 residues. CDR3 sequence: CASSKGQGDTEAFF. CDR3 DNA sequence: TGTGCCAGCAGCAAGGGACAGGGAGACACTGAAGCTTTCTTT.

This clonotype came up many times. V and J are TRBV7-2 and TRBJ2-5, with 7 nucleotides matching TRBD2. Germline V gene sequence: CDR1 SGHTA, CDR2 FQGNSA. The CDR3 consists of 16 residues. After removal of 4 bases from V and 1 base from J, the junction contained 9 bases not matched to a gene. CDR3 loop: CASSSGAGVAQETQYF. In nucleotides, the CDR3 is TGTGCCAGCAGCTCCGGGGCGGGGGTAGCCCAAGAGACCCAGTACTTC.

A single count supports this clonotype. This CDR3 reads CASSSLGTSQNTQYF. CDR3 sequence (DNA): TGTGCCAGCAGCTCCCTCGGGACTAGCCAGAATACGCAGTATTTT. The chain has TRBV7-3 and TRBJ2-3; 9 bases are a match to TRBD2. The junction had 9 bases not matched to a gene; V was cut back by 4 bases and J by 7 bases. The V gene's germline CDR1 is SGHTA and CDR2 FQGTGA. The CDR3 runs to 15 residues.

The table lists this clonotype with a few counts. This chain connects TRBV20-1 to TRBJ1-6, with D hard to call. The V gene lost 6 bases and the J gene lost 7 bases, with 16 bases spanning the gap. CDR1 and CDR2 from the germline V gene are DFQATT and SNEGSKA (reference sequence). The CDR3 has 14 amino acids. CDR3 loop: CSATYSWANSPLHF. In DNA form, the CDR3 reads TGCAGTGCGACCTACTCCTGGGCCAATTCACCCCTCCACTTT.

The chain employs TRBV7-8 and TRBJ2-1; the D is unclear. Trimming left V 3 bases short and J 1 base short, with 10 bases between. From germline, CDR1 is SGHVS and CDR2 FQNEAQ. The CDR3 extends over 15 amino acids. CDR3 nucleotide sequence: TGTGCCAGCAGCTTGCGCGAGAAGTCCTACAATGAGCAGTTCTTC. Amino acid sequence: CASSLREKSYNEQFF.

V and J are TRBV9 and TRBJ1-5; tentative D call: TRBD1 (5 bases). The germline V and J ends were trimmed by 3 bases and 6 bases, with 10 bases remaining between them. The germline V gene encodes CDR1 SGDLS and CDR2 YYNGEE. There are 13 residues in the CDR3. The CDR3 is CASSASGTQPQHF. The DNA for the CDR3 is TGTGCCAGCAGCGCGTCAGGGACTCAGCCCCAGCATTTT.

This clonotype showed up many times. This chain uses TRBV12-3 or TRBV12-4 with TRBJ2-4, with a tentative D call TRBD2 (6 bases). V was cut by 6 bases and J by 3 bases, with 9 bases left in between. The CDR3 sequence is 13 residues long. In DNA form, the CDR3 reads TGTGCCAGCAGCTCCGGGGGCAAAAACATTCAGTACTTC. It specifies CASSSGGKNIQYF.

The chain employs TRBV27 and TRBJ1-2; D remains ambiguous. V shed 3 bases and J shed 6 bases, with 17 bases lying between them. This CDR3 comprises 15 residues. Per the germline V gene, CDR1 is MNHEY and CDR2 is SMNVEV (reference sequence). The CDR3 nucleotides are TGTGCCAGCAGTTTTACGTCCCTTTTCAAGAATGGCTACACCTTC. It is translated as CASSFTSLFKNGYTF.

The chain recombines TRBV29-1 with TRBJ2-3; D is undetermined. The CDR3 has 13 amino acids. The ends were cut back, 3 bases at V and 1 base at J, with 8 bases in the middle. Germline V gene lookup returns CDR1 SQVTM and CDR2 ANQGSEA. The CDR3 region is CSVDGPGTDTQYF. The CDR3 DNA reads as TGCAGCGTTGACGGCCCCGGCACAGATACGCAGTATTTT.

The V and J genes are TRBV18 and TRBJ2-1; no clear D gene. Germline CDR1 is KGHSH and CDR2 is LQKENI. V was pared by 3 bases and J by 5 bases, with 8 bases between. The CDR3 has 13 residues. The CDR3 DNA reads TGTGCCAGCTCACCTAGTCCCGACAATGAGCAGTTCTTC. Its protein is CASSPSPDNEQFF.

The chain carries TRBV7-9 and TRBJ2-2; D may be TRBD2 (6 bases). Trimming pared 2 bases from V and 12 bases from J, leaving 16 bases between. The length of the CDR3 is 14 residues. CDR1 is SEHNR, CDR2 FQNEAQ, per germline (reference sequence). For the CDR3, the DNA is TGTGCCAGCAGCTTAAGGCGGGACCGGGGCCAGCTGTTTTTT. Translated: CASSLRRDRGQLFF.

This clonotype was seen repeatedly, ten times or more. The chain recombines TRBV2 with TRBJ2-3; 9 nucleotides match TRBD2. The trim removed 8 bases at V and 1 base at J, leaving 1 base unmatched. This CDR3 is built from 13 residues. CDR1 is SNHLY and CDR2 is FYNNEI in the germline V gene. The CDR3 DNA is TGTGCCAGCGAGCGGGAGGGCACAGATACGCAGTATTTT. It yields the protein CASEREGTDTQYF.

V usage is TRBV6-6 and J usage is TRBJ2-7; D call uncertain. V lost 2 bases and J 5 bases, leaving 7 bases between the germline ends. CDR1 and CDR2 (germline): MNHNY, SVGAGI (reference sequence). This CDR3 is built from 12 residues. This CDR3 reads CASSYLVNEQYF. The CDR3 nucleotides read TGTGCCAGCAGTTACCTGGTGAACGAGCAGTACTTC.

The chain couples TRBV5-6 to TRBJ1-6; tentative D call: TRBD1 (6 bases). Germline V gene sequence: CDR1 SGHDT, CDR2 YYEEEE. V gave up 3 bases and J gave up 9 bases, with 19 bases separating them. This CDR3 spans 16 amino acids. CDR3 DNA sequence: TGTGCCAGCAGCTCGACAGGAATCACCGTTGGTTCACCCCTCCACTTT. Its protein product is CASSSTGITVGSPLHF.

This clonotype was found a few times. The CDR3 coding sequence is TGTGCCAGCAGCTCGACAGAGTACACCGGGGAGCTGTTTTTT. It translates to CASSSTEYTGELFF. The chain is built from TRBV7-2 and TRBJ2-2; D is possibly TRBD1 (5 bases). This CDR3 spans 14 amino acids. From germline, CDR1 is SGHTA and CDR2 FQGNSA. The V gene lost 4 bases and the J gene lost 3 bases, with 9 bases spanning the gap.

This clonotype turned up a few times. V is TRBV11-2 and J is TRBJ2-1; 8 bases are a match to TRBD1. Germline CDR1 SGHAT, CDR2 FQNNGV. CDR3 length: 16 amino acids. J lost 4 bases, V lost 5 bases, and 10 bases had no gene match. The CDR3: CASSGGQGAFYNEQFF. CDR3 DNA sequence: TGTGCCAGCAGCGGAGGGCAGGGGGCTTTTTACAATGAGCAGTTCTTC.

Many counts were recorded for this clonotype. The rearrangement joins TRBV7-9 to TRBJ2-3, with 8 bases aligning to TRBD2. Trimming at V came to 5 bases and at J to 4 bases, leaving 14 bases not matched to a gene. Germline-derived CDR1 and CDR2 are SEHNR and FQNEAQ (reference sequence). The CDR3 runs 17 residues. CDR3 DNA: TGTGCCAGCAGCCCAACAGGCGGGAGGACGACGGCAGATACGCAGTATTTT. Translating gives CASSPTGGRTTADTQYF.

The chain joins TRBV25-1 to TRBJ2-1; 9 bases agree with TRBD2. Germline assignment: CDR1 MGHDK and CDR2 SYGVNS. There are 16 residues in the CDR3. V was pared by 1 base and J by 3 bases, with 4 bases of the junction left unmatched. The CDR3 nucleotides read TGTGCCAGCAGTGAATTATGGCGGGAGGGCTACAATGAGCAGTTCTTC. Encoded protein: CASSELWREGYNEQFF.

This clonotype was found a few times. V is TRBV6-6 and J is TRBJ1-3, with a tentative D call TRBD1 (6 bases). The V gene lost 2 bases and the J gene lost 0 bases, with 11 bases spanning the gap. The length of the CDR3 is 16 residues. Per the germline V gene, CDR1 is MNHNY and CDR2 is SVGAGI (reference sequence). CDR3 DNA: TGTGCCAGCAGTTACGGGCAGGGGAGCTCTGGAAACACCATATATTTT. This translates into CASSYGQGSSGNTIYF.

This clonotype occurred a few times. The chain recombines TRBV30 with TRBJ2-1, with 7 positions matching TRBD1. The CDR3 loop spans 13 amino acids. The germline gives CDR1 GTSNPN, CDR2 SVGIG (reference sequence). With V trimmed by 3 bases and J by 6 bases, 5 bases remained unmatched. DNA of the CDR3: TGTGCCTGGAGAACGACAGGGAGCAATGAGCAGTTCTTC. It specifies CAWRTTGSNEQFF.

The rearrangement joins TRBV6-5 to TRBJ1-1; TRBD1 might be the D (6 bases). The CDR3 runs to 15 residues. Trimming cost V 5 bases and J 0 bases, with 13 bases left between them. Germline V gives CDR1 MNHEY, CDR2 SVGAGI. CDR3 in amino acids: CASSRQVLMNTEAFF. CDR3 in DNA: TGTGCCAGCAGTAGACAGGTTCTCATGAACACTGAAGCTTTCTTT.

The chain recombines TRBV7-9 with TRBJ2-4; possible D gene TRBD2, 6 bases. Germline loops: CDR1 SEHNR, CDR2 FQNEAQ (reference sequence). V lost 1 base and J 1 base, leaving 14 bases between the germline ends. The CDR3 has 17 residues. The chain's CDR3 is CASSLVRGTRAKNIQYF. The CDR3 DNA is TGTGCCAGCAGCTTAGTGCGGGGCACACGGGCCAAAAACATTCAGTACTTC.

The V gene is TRBV2, the J gene TRBJ2-5; D possibly uses TRBD1 or TRBD2 (5 bases each). CDR3 size: 14 residues. Germline V gives CDR1 SNHLY, CDR2 FYNNEI. The V end was cut by 7 bases, the J end by 7 bases, with 19 bases between. CDR3 sequence (DNA): TGTGCCAGCACTCGGGACCCTCAATCGGGGACCCAGTACTTC. As protein: CASTRDPQSGTQYF.

This clonotype occurred many times. The rearrangement links TRBV18 to TRBJ2-3, with D possibly matching TRBD1 (6 bases). Per the germline V gene, CDR1 is KGHSH and CDR2 is LQKENI. Trimming removed 4 bases from V and 5 bases from J, with 13 bases in between. CDR3 length: 14 residues. CDR3 in DNA: TGTGCCAGCTCACGGAGACAGGAGCTAGATACGCAGTATTTT. The encoded protein is CASSRRQELDTQYF.

V gene TRBV7-9 combines with J gene TRBJ1-4; 7 bases are shared with TRBD1. The CDR3 is 15 amino acids. The germline V gene has CDR1 SEHNR and CDR2 FQNEAQ (reference sequence). The V and J ends lost 0 bases and 5 bases, in that order; junction bases with no gene match: 3. CDR3 coding DNA: TGTGCCAGCAGCTTAGCGGGACAGATAAATGAAAAACTGTTTTTT. Residues: CASSLAGQINEKLFF.

This clonotype was seen more than once but under ten times. V gene TRBV10-3 combines with J gene TRBJ1-1, with D hard to call. V dropped 7 bases and J dropped 7 bases, with 13 bases sitting between them. Germline assignment: CDR1 ENHRY and CDR2 SYGVKD. The CDR3 is made up of 12 amino acids. The chain's CDR3 is CAIMAASDEAFF. As DNA, the CDR3 is TGTGCCATCATGGCGGCAAGTGATGAAGCTTTCTTT.

In this sample, this clonotype turned up a few times. The chain uses TRBV2 and TRBJ2-3; 10 positions agree with TRBD2. The CDR3 has 16 residues. V gave up 3 bases and J gave up 0 bases; unmatched junction bases: 3. CDR1 and CDR2 from the germline V gene are SNHLY and FYNNEI. The CDR3 DNA reads as TGTGCCAGCAGTGACGAGACTAGCGGGAGCACAGATACGCAGTATTTT. Amino acid sequence: CASSDETSGSTDTQYF.

The rearrangement uses TRBV10-3 and TRBJ2-7; 10 positions agree with TRBD1. Germline loops: CDR1 ENHRY, CDR2 SYGVKD. The CDR3 is made up of 13 amino acids. Unmatched junction bases numbered 6, after V lost 6 bases and J lost 7 bases. For the CDR3, the DNA is TGTGCCATCAGCGACAGGGGGCTACAAGAGCAGTACTTC. It specifies CAISDRGLQEQYF.

The chain is built from TRBV5-1 and TRBJ2-1, with 8 bases aligning to TRBD2. J lost 2 bases, V lost 4 bases, and 5 bases had no gene match. The CDR3 extends over 15 amino acids. In germline, CDR1 is SGHRS, CDR2 YFSETQ. DNA of the CDR3: TGCGCCAGCAGCCCTCAGCGGGGGACCTACAATGAGCAGTTCTTC. Protein: CASSPQRGTYNEQFF.

In this sample, this clonotype turned up a few times. V gene TRBV6-5 combines with J gene TRBJ2-3, with 11 bases matching TRBD2. The CDR3 covers 15 residues. V trimming: 6 bases; J trimming: 6 bases; junction bases outside the gene matches: 8. Germline assignment: CDR1 MNHEY and CDR2 SVGAGI. The CDR3 region has the DNA TGTGCCAGCAGCCTCGGGACTAGCGGTATCGATACGCAGTATTTT. This translates into CASSLGTSGIDTQYF.

This clonotype was seen a handful of times. The V and J genes are TRBV6-4 and TRBJ1-5; no clear D gene. Germline assignment: CDR1 MRHNA and CDR2 SNTAGT. Trimming left V 3 bases short and J 6 bases short, with 9 bases between. The length of the CDR3 is 13 residues. CDR3 loop: CASSEAVGQPQHF. The CDR3 bases are TGTGCCAGCAGTGAGGCAGTAGGTCAGCCCCAGCATTTT.